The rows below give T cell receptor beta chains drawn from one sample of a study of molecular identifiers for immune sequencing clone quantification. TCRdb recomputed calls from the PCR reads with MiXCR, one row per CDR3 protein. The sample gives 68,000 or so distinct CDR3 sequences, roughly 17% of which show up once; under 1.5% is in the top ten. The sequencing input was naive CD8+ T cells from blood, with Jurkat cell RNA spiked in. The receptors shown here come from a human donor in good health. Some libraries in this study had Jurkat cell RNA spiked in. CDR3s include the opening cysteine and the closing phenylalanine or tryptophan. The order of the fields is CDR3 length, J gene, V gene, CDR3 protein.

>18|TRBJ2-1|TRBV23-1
CASSQVLPGLASYNEQFF
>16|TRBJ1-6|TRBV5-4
CASSLAGSSYNSPLHF
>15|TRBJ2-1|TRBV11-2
CASSFKNYLKDEQFF
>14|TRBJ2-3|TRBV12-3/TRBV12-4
CASSFGGRGDTQYF
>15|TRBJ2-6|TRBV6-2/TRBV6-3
CASREEIAGANVLTF
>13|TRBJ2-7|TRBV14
CASSRQDSHEQYF
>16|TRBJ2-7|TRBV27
CASSLLGGTGMREQYF
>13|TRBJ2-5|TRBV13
CASSLGGDETQYF
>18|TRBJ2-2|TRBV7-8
CASSPRRLAGETTGELFF
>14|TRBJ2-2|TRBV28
CASRSGAYTGELFF
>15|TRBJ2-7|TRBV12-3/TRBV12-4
CASGFQRATSYEQYF
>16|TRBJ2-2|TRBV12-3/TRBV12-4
CASSLVWTANTGELFF
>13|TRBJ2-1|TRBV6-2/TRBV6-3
CASSYAPWGEQFF
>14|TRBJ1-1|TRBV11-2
CASSFSQLNTEAFF
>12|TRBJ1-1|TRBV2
CASSDGLWGAFF
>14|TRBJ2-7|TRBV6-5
CASSYGDPTYEQYF
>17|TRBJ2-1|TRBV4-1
CASSQDPGRAFYNEQFF
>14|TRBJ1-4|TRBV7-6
CASSLVPEGEKLFF
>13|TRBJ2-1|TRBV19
CASSIFGGNEQFF
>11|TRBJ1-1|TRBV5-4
CASRGQGKAFF
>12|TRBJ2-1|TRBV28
CASSLGTLGQFF
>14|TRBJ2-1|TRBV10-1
CASSDRDFWDEQFF
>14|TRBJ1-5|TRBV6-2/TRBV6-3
CASSQAQSNQPQHF
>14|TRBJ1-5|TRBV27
CASSVRQYNQPQHF
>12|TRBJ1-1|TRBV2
CASVGGITEAFF
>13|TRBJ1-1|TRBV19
CASSIDGGTEAFF
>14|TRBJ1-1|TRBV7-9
CASRPDVAWTEAFF
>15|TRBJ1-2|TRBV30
CAWSAEPGVENGYTF
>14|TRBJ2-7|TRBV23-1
CASSTGLAKHEQYF
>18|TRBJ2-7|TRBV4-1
CASSQVRSGTGSSYEQYF
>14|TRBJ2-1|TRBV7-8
CASSLEGRHNEQFF
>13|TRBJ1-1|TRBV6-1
CASSEAPGYFLFF
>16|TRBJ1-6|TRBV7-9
CASSLVALGQSEPLHF
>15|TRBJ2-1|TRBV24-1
CATSHAGTPYNEQFF
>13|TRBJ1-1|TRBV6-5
CASSYSADTEAFF
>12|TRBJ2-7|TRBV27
CASRTGTREQYF
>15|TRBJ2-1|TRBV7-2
CASSLVDYVDAEQFF
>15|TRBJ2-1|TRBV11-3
CASSLVAGGRYEQFF
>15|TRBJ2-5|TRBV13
CASSLPQQTQETQYF
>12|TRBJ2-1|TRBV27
CASSFLGNEQFF
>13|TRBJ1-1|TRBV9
CASSVEPNTEAFF
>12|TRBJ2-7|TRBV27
CASSLPGAEQYF
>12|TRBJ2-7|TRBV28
CASSFPGYEQYF
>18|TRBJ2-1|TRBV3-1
CASSKYSSGGSITNEQFF
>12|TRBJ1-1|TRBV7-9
CASSDINTEAFF
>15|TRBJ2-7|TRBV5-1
CASSIGLAGLYEQYF
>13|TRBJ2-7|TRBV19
CASSASGGYEQYF
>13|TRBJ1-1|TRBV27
CASSTGQGWEAFF
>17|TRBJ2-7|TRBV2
CASSAISGSVRSYEQYF
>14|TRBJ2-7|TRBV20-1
CSAETPGLAYEQCF
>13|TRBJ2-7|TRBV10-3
CAISVGSGYEQYF
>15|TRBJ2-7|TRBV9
CASSPPGQGGAEQYF
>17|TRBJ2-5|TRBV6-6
CASSASTGTFGQETQYF